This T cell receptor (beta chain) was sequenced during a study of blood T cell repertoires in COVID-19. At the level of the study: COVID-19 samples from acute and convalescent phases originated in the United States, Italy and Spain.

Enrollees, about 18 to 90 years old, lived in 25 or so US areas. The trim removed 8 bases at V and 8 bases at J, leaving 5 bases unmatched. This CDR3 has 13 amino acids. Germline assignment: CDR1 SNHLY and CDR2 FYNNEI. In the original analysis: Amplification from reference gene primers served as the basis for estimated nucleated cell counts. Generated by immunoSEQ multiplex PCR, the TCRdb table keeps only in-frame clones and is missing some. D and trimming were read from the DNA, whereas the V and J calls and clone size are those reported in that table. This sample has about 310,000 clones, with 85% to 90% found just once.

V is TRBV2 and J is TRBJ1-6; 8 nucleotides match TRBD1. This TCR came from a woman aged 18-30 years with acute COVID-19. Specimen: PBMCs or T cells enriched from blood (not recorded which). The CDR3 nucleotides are TGTGCCAGCTGCAGGGGGCTGGATTCACCCCTCCACTTT. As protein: CASCRGLDSPLHF. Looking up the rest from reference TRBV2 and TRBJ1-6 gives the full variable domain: EPEVTQTPSHQVTQMGQEVILRCVPISNHLYFYWYRQILGQKVEFLVSFYNNEISEKSEIFDDQFSVERPDGSNFTLKIRSTKLEDSAMYFCASCRGLDSPLHFGNGTRLTVT.